Presented here are 32 T cell receptor beta chains from one specimen sequenced in a study of T cells after yellow fever vaccination. TCRdb processed the 5' RACE reads anew with MiXCR; each CDR3 protein has one entry. The sample has about 400,000 distinct CDR3 sequences; approximately 6% are singletons. This material consisted of PBMCs, taken 5 days after the yellow fever booster vaccination. These receptor sequences come from a man aged 30 to 45 who received the YFV17D yellow fever vaccine.

This clonotype has just a few counts. The chain is built from TRBV5-1 and TRBJ2-7; D is undetermined. The CDR3 runs 13 residues. CDR1 is SGHRS and CDR2 is YFSETQ in the germline V gene. V was cut by 1 base and J by 3 bases, with 8 bases left in between. As DNA, the CDR3 is TGCGCCAGCAGCTTGAACATAAACTACGAGCAGTACTTC. It translates to CASSLNINYEQYF.

This chain connects TRBV25-1 to TRBJ2-5; a weak D match, TRBD2 (6 bases). The germline V and J ends were trimmed by 6 bases and 7 bases, with 18 bases remaining between them. Germline lookup yields CDR1 MGHDK and CDR2 SYGVNS. This CDR3 is 14 amino acids long. The CDR3 nucleotides read TGTGCCAGCAGGGTAGGCGGGGACGGCGGGACCCAGTACTTC. Translation: CASRVGGDGGTQYF.

This clonotype has ten or more counts. The V gene is TRBV5-1, the J gene TRBJ2-7; D remains ambiguous. The ends were cut back, 4 bases at V and 2 bases at J, with 13 bases in the middle. Germline CDR1 reads SGHRS; CDR2 reads YFSETQ. The CDR3 is made up of 14 amino acids. As DNA, the CDR3 is TGCGCCAGCAGCCCCTGGGATCCTGCCTACGAGCAGTACTTC. Translated: CASSPWDPAYEQYF. Full variable domain (rest looked up from reference TRBV5-1 and TRBJ2-7): KAGVTQTPRYLIKTRGQQVTLSCSPISGHRSVSWYQQTPGQGLQFLFEYFSETQRNKGNFPGRFSGRQFSNSRSEMNVSTLELGDSALYLCASSPWDPAYEQYFGPGTRLTVT.

The chain uses TRBV27 and TRBJ2-7; D is ambiguous. Looked up from germline, CDR1 is MNHEY and CDR2 is SMNVEV (reference sequence). The V end lost 2 bases, the J end lost 5 bases, and 16 bases lay between the germline ends. The CDR3 is 15 amino acids. CDR3 residues: CASSLRGRPLDEQYF. The CDR3 bases are TGTGCCAGCAGTTTAAGAGGCAGGCCATTGGACGAGCAGTACTTC.

This clonotype was observed at least ten times. The V gene is TRBV12-3 or TRBV12-4, the J gene TRBJ1-4; 9 bases are shared with TRBD1. This CDR3 is 14 amino acids long. With V trimmed by 5 bases and J by 4 bases, 2 bases remained unmatched. The DNA for the CDR3 is TGTGCCAGCAGTCCGGGACAGGGTAATGAAAAACTGTTTTTT. Encoded protein: CASSPGQGNEKLFF.

V and J are TRBV29-1 and TRBJ2-1; D gene unclear. CDR1 SQVTM and CDR2 ANQGSEA come from the germline V gene. Trimming pared 1 base from V and 4 bases from J, leaving 2 bases between. CDR3 length equals 11 residues. The CDR3 spells CSVEVYNEQFF. CDR3 bases: TGCAGCGTTGAAGTGTACAATGAGCAGTTCTTC.

This clonotype was observed a few times. The chain links TRBV6-2 or TRBV6-3 to TRBJ2-3, with unresolved D. Trimming shortened V by 8 bases and J by 4 bases, and 19 bases separated the two germline ends. Germline loops: CDR1 MNHEY, CDR2 SVGEGT. The CDR3 extends over 15 amino acids. The CDR3 loop reads CASAQGWSKPDTQYF. The CDR3 DNA reads as TGTGCCAGCGCACAAGGGTGGAGTAAGCCAGATACGCAGTATTTT.

In this sample, this clonotype turned up many times. In nucleotides, the CDR3 is TGTGCCAGCAGCTCGTACAGGGGATTTGTCACAGATACGCAGTATTTT. It is translated as CASSSYRGFVTDTQYF. The rearrangement uses TRBV5-6 and TRBJ2-3; 7 nucleotides align to TRBD1. V shed 3 bases, J shed 2 bases, and the junction held 9 bases outside the gene matches. Germline V CDR1 and CDR2: SGHDT, YYEEEE. The CDR3 loop spans 16 amino acids.

This clonotype was detected many times. V gene TRBV12-3 or TRBV12-4 combines with J gene TRBJ2-7, with D possibly being TRBD2 (5 bases). Trimming took 7 bases from V and 1 from J, leaving 11 bases between them. This CDR3 region has 13 residues. The CDR3 is CASTLRGSYEQYF. DNA of the CDR3: TGTGCCAGCACCCTCCGGGGTTCCTACGAGCAGTACTTC.

This clonotype was observed a handful of times. CDR3 sequence (DNA): TGTGCCAGCAGTCGGGGAGGACTAGGGGTGACCCAGTACTTC. Translating gives CASSRGGLGVTQYF. The chain couples TRBV27 to TRBJ2-5; 7 bases are a match to TRBD2. The CDR3 extends over 14 amino acids. The V segment lost 5 bases and the J segment 7 bases; nucleotides outside the gene matches: 10. The germline gives CDR1 MNHEY, CDR2 SMNVEV (reference sequence).

V and J are TRBV7-8 and TRBJ2-1, with 9 bases fitting TRBD2. The V gene end was trimmed by 1 base and the J gene end by 8 bases; junction bases not matched to a gene: 6. In germline, CDR1 is SGHVS, CDR2 FQNEAQ. The length of the CDR3 is 15 residues. CDR3 bases: TGTGCCAGCAGCTTAGGGGCGGGAGGGCCCGATGAGCAGTTCTTC. Translating gives CASSLGAGGPDEQFF.

The chain couples TRBV20-1 to TRBJ1-3, with TRBD1 matching 8 bases. After removal of 3 bases from V and 3 bases from J, the junction contained 4 bases not matched to a gene. In germline, CDR1 is DFQATT, CDR2 SNEGSKA (reference sequence). This CDR3 is 14 amino acids long. The CDR3, as DNA: TGCAGTGCTAGTCGAGGACAGGGTGGAAACACCATATATTTT. Encoded protein: CSASRGQGGNTIYF.

This clonotype was seen a handful of times. This rearrangement joins TRBV20-1 to TRBJ2-2; no definite D call. Trimming stripped 3 bases from V and 8 bases from J, with 13 bases between. From germline, CDR1 is DFQATT and CDR2 SNEGSKA (reference sequence). CDR3 length equals 13 residues. The CDR3 DNA reads TGCAGTGCTAGTCGAAACAGCCCTGGGGAGCTGTTTTTT. It translates to CSASRNSPGELFF.

This clonotype was counted only a few times. V is TRBV20-1 and J is TRBJ2-7; tentatively, D is TRBD1 or TRBD2 (5 bases each). The germline V gene encodes CDR1 DFQATT and CDR2 SNEGSKA (reference sequence). This CDR3 spans 14 amino acids. Deletions cut 6 bases from V and 3 bases from J, with 18 bases between. In nucleotides, the CDR3 is TGCAGTGCCGCCCCATGGGGACGGGACTACGAGCAGTACTTC. Translated, it gives CSAAPWGRDYEQYF.

This clonotype was seen ten or more times. The chain links TRBV7-3 to TRBJ2-3; D possibly uses TRBD1 or TRBD2 (5 bases each). V was pared by 3 bases and J by 14 bases, with 15 bases between. This CDR3 spans 12 amino acids. CDR1 and CDR2 (germline): SGHTA, FQGTGA. The chain's CDR3 is CASSLGPTSLYF. The CDR3 DNA reads TGTGCCAGCAGCTTGGGACCTACTTCTCTGTATTTT.

The chain couples TRBV20-1 to TRBJ2-3; 7 nucleotides line up with TRBD1. The CDR3 has 14 residues. Looked up from germline, CDR1 is DFQATT and CDR2 is SNEGSKA (reference sequence). J was trimmed by 3 bases and V by 3 bases; bases with no gene match: 6. This chain's CDR3 is CSARKGGGTDTQYF. The CDR3 DNA follows: TGCAGTGCTAGGAAAGGGGGCGGGACAGATACGCAGTATTTT.

The rearrangement uses TRBV13 and TRBJ2-7, with D uncertain. Germline V lookup: CDR1 PRHDT, CDR2 FYEKMQ (reference sequence). V was trimmed by 3 bases and J by 3 bases, leaving 6 bases between them. The CDR3 is made up of 12 amino acids. CDR3 sequence (DNA): TGTGCCAGCAGCTTTTCAAACTACGAGCAGTACTTC. It is translated as CASSFSNYEQYF.

This clonotype was counted between two and nine times. This chain links TRBV6-6 with TRBJ1-1; no definite D call. The CDR3 sequence is 12 residues long. The germline V gene has CDR1 MNHNY and CDR2 SVGAGI (reference sequence). The germline V and J ends were trimmed by 8 bases and 6 bases, with 13 bases remaining between them. CDR3 nucleotides: TGTGCCAGCGAGTACAGTAACTCTGAAGCTTTCTTT. Translated, it gives CASEYSNSEAFF.

This clonotype occurred a few times. The genes are TRBV2 and TRBJ2-3, with a tentative D call TRBD2 (5 bases). Trimming left V 8 bases short and J 0 bases short, with 9 bases between. The CDR3 is 13 residues long. Germline CDR1 is SNHLY and CDR2 is FYNNEI. CDR3 nucleotide sequence: TGTGCCAGCCAAGAGCGGAGCACAGATACGCAGTATTTT. This codes for CASQERSTDTQYF.

This chain links TRBV7-2 with TRBJ1-2; D may be TRBD1 (5 bases). CDR1 and CDR2 from the germline V gene are SGHTA and FQGNSA. This CDR3 has 14 amino acids. V lost 5 bases, J lost 0 bases, and 10 bases lay in between. The CDR3 region has the DNA TGTGCCAGCAGCGATCGGGGGGCTAACTATGGCTACACCTTC. This translates into CASSDRGANYGYTF.

The V and J genes are TRBV18 and TRBJ2-1; D uncertain. The V gene's germline CDR1 is KGHSH and CDR2 LQKENI. The CDR3 contains 13 residues. The V end lost 2 bases, the J end lost 11 bases, and 13 bases lay between the germline ends. The CDR3 coding sequence is TGTGCCAGCTCACCAAATGGCGGAAGCAAGCAGTTCTTC. This gives the protein CASSPNGGSKQFF.

Turning to this clonotype: This may come from a read error, since a much larger clone is one base off. This chain links TRBV20-1 with TRBJ2-3; TRBD2 might be the D (6 bases). Trimming left V 7 bases short and J 1 base short, with 15 bases between. The CDR3 is 14 residues long. Germline V gives CDR1 DFQATT, CDR2 SNEGSKA (reference sequence). CDR3 nucleotides: TGCAGTGGTACCGGGACTCCGGGCACAGATACGCAGTATTTT. It specifies CSGTGTPGTDTQYF.

This clonotype has at least ten counts. The chain recombines TRBV4-1 with TRBJ2-1; D unclear. CDR3 size: 13 residues. The germline V gene has CDR1 MGHRA and CDR2 YSYEKL. The V and J ends lost 3 bases and 8 bases respectively, with 11 bases between them. The CDR3 DNA reads as TGCGCCAGCAGCCATGCACCACTCTATGAGCAGTTCTTC. It specifies CASSHAPLYEQFF.

This clonotype was seen a handful of times. The chain is built from TRBV12-5 and TRBJ1-2; perhaps TRBD1 as D (6 bases). V gave up 5 bases and J gave up 3 bases, with 10 bases separating them. The CDR3 runs 13 residues. CDR1 and CDR2 from the germline V gene are LGHNT and FRNRAP. For the CDR3, the DNA is TGTGCTAGTGGTCGGGACACAGACTATGGCTACACCTTC. It encodes CASGRDTDYGYTF.

This clonotype was counted only a few times. CDR3 nucleotides: TGTGCCGTTAGCGCGGATACGAACACCGGGGAGCTGTTTTTT. This encodes CAVSADTNTGELFF. The chain links TRBV27 to TRBJ2-2; possibly TRBD2 for D (5 bases). Deletions cut 11 bases from V and 0 bases from J, with 13 bases between. The V gene's germline CDR1 is MNHEY and CDR2 SMNVEV (reference sequence). The CDR3 spans 14 residues.

A few counts support this clonotype. The gene calls are TRBV7-2 and TRBJ2-1; TRBD2 is a possible D gene (7 bases). Trimming took 3 bases from V and 7 from J, leaving 13 bases between them. The CDR3 has 14 residues. Germline-derived CDR1 and CDR2 are SGHTA and FQGNSA. CDR3 residues: CASSFGQRGNEQFF. DNA of the CDR3: TGTGCCAGCAGCTTCGGACAGCGGGGAAATGAGCAGTTCTTC.

The V gene is TRBV7-8, the J gene TRBJ2-3; no clear D gene. With 5 bases removed from V and 6 bases from J, the gap between germline ends came to 15 bases. The CDR3 length is 14 residues. Germline values: CDR1 SGHVS, CDR2 FQNEAQ. The DNA of the CDR3 is TGTGCCAGCAGCCTTCGTAGTAGCAAGGATACGCAGTATTTT. It is translated as CASSLRSSKDTQYF.

The chain links TRBV6-1 to TRBJ1-1, with 9 bases lining up with TRBD1. V dropped 5 bases and J dropped 5; count of bases not matched to a gene: 12. Germline V lookup: CDR1 MNHNS, CDR2 SASEGT. The CDR3 totals 16 residues. CDR3 bases: TGTGCCAGCAGTAGAGAGAGCGGGACAGGGATGACTGAAGCTTTCTTT. Translating it yields CASSRESGTGMTEAFF.

The genes are TRBV25-1 and TRBJ2-3; 8 bases align to TRBD2. The CDR3 has 17 residues. The junction had 9 bases not matched to a gene; V was cut back by 2 bases and J by 2 bases. Germline V gene sequence: CDR1 MGHDK, CDR2 SYGVNS. CDR3 loop: CASSEVGREDTTDTQYF. CDR3 nucleotides: TGTGCCAGCAGTGAAGTTGGGCGGGAGGACACCACAGATACGCAGTATTTT.

This chain joins TRBV11-2 and TRBJ2-1; a possible D gene is TRBD2 (6 bases). There are 14 residues in the CDR3. Per the germline V gene, CDR1 is SGHAT and CDR2 is FQNNGV. V lost 5 bases and J 0 bases, leaving 8 bases between the germline ends. DNA of the CDR3: TGTGCCAGCAGCCCGGGAGTCTCCTACAATGAGCAGTTCTTC. Translating it yields CASSPGVSYNEQFF.

This chain connects TRBV11-1 to TRBJ2-1; TRBD2 matches 14 bases. There are 18 residues in the CDR3. The germline CDR1 and CDR2 sequences are SGHAT and FQDESV (reference sequence). The ends lost 6 bases at V and 7 bases at J; junction bases unmatched: 14. CDR3 nucleotides: TGTGCCAGCAGTTTCCAACCCGGGACTAGCGGGAGAAAGAATGAGCAGTTCTTC. As protein: CASSFQPGTSGRKNEQFF.

This clonotype came up many times. The V and J genes are TRBV5-6 and TRBJ2-7; the match to TRBD2 covers 7 bases. Germline V gene lookup returns CDR1 SGHDT and CDR2 YYEEEE. The CDR3 consists of 14 residues. After removal of 4 bases from V and 3 bases from J, the junction contained 7 bases not matched to a gene. CDR3 DNA: TGTGCCAGCAGCCCGACGGGACTACGCTACGAGCAGTACTTC. Residues: CASSPTGLRYEQYF.